The 2 T cell receptor beta chains below were found in one sample sequenced in a study of CD8 T cells in ankylosing spondylitis. TCRdb re-analysed the 5' RACE reads in MiXCR, keeping a single row per CDR3 protein. The repertoire holds 200,000 to 300,000 distinct CDR3 sequences, with around 7.8% as singletons. The specimen sequenced was blood, either unsorted or a sorted T cell fraction (not recorded which). The receptors were gathered from a male donor with ankylosing spondylitis or in good health (not recorded which).

The chain employs TRBV29-1 and TRBJ1-2; tentative D call: TRBD1 (5 bases). This CDR3 is 13 amino acids long. Per the germline V gene, CDR1 is SQVTM and CDR2 is ANQGSEA. With 7 bases removed from V and 3 bases from J, the gap between germline ends came to 15 bases. CDR3 amino acids: CSAVRGSDYGYTF. Here the CDR3 DNA reads TGCAGCGCAGTTAGGGGTTCGGACTATGGCTACACCTTC.

This clonotype was seen many times. This chain joins TRBV20-1 and TRBJ2-5, with D tentatively TRBD2 (6 bases). Germline V gives CDR1 DFQATT, CDR2 SNEGSKA (reference sequence). There are 15 residues in the CDR3. Trimming took off 8 bases at V and 2 bases at J, with 21 bases between the two ends. The CDR3 sequence: CSFSGAGTRQETQYF. DNA for the CDR3: TGCAGTTTTTCCGGAGCGGGCACTCGTCAAGAGACCCAGTACTTC.